Each of the 2 T cell receptor beta chains below was sequenced from the same sample in a study of T cells after yellow fever vaccination. MiXCR, applied by TCRdb to the 5' RACE reads, yields one record per CDR3 protein. The sample records around 67,000 distinct CDR3 sequences, approximately 6.9% being singletons. Sequencing was performed on CD8+ T cells sorted from PBMCs, taken less than 6 days after the first yellow fever vaccination. The receptors come from a young man who received the YFV17D yellow fever vaccine.

The chain employs TRBV4-1 and TRBJ2-5; TRBD2 matches 10 bases. V trimming: 0 bases; J trimming: 0 bases; junction bases outside the gene matches: 7. Per germline, CDR1 MGHRA and CDR2 YSYEKL. The CDR3 has 18 amino acids. The CDR3 nucleotides read TGCGCCAGCAGCCAAGATATACTAGCGGGGAGCTACCAAGAGACCCAGTACTTC. Protein product: CASSQDILAGSYQETQYF.

This chain uses TRBV4-1 with TRBJ1-6; TRBD1 is a possible D gene (6 bases). The germline V gene has CDR1 MGHRA and CDR2 YSYEKL. This CDR3 spans 15 amino acids. Trimming pared 0 bases from V and 9 bases from J, leaving 12 bases between. The CDR3 is CASSQDPQGSSPLHF. The CDR3 bases are TGCGCCAGCAGCCAAGACCCCCAGGGGAGTTCACCCCTCCACTTT.